The 18 T cell receptor beta chains reported below all come from one sample, sequenced in a study of identical twins. TCRdb reanalysed the 5' RACE reads using MiXCR and keeps one entry per CDR3 protein. The sample yields about 450,000 distinct CDR3 sequences, roughly 20% seen once. Input material: naive T cells sorted from blood. These receptors were taken from a man over 45 in good health.

This clonotype was observed a few times. The CDR3 sequence: CASSYRRGVGMNTEAFF. The CDR3 coding sequence is TGTGCCAGCAGTTACCGACGCGGGGTAGGCATGAACACTGAAGCTTTCTTT. This chain links TRBV6-2 or TRBV6-3 with TRBJ1-1; D remains unclear. From germline, CDR1 is MNHEY and CDR2 SVGEGT. V was shortened by 2 bases and J by 0 bases, with 16 bases between the two germline ends. The CDR3 has 17 amino acids.

This clonotype was picked up many times. This chain links TRBV20-1 with TRBJ2-5, with 10 positions matching TRBD2. Germline values: CDR1 DFQATT, CDR2 SNEGSKA (reference sequence). V trimming: 2 bases; J trimming: 6 bases; junction bases outside the gene matches: 6. CDR3 length: 14 amino acids. The CDR3 DNA sequence: TGCAGTGCTAGAAGCGGGGGGGCCTTACAGACCCAGTACTTC. It specifies CSARSGGALQTQYF.

The genes are TRBV7-2 and TRBJ2-7, with 11 bases that match TRBD2. The CDR3 runs to 15 residues. Germline loops: CDR1 SGHTA, CDR2 FQGNSA. V shed 3 bases, J shed 5 bases, and the junction held 6 bases outside the gene matches. The CDR3 loop reads CASSFVLAGEHEQYF. The CDR3 DNA reads TGTGCCAGCAGCTTCGTACTAGCGGGAGAGCACGAGCAGTACTTC.

This clonotype came up a few times. The rearrangement links TRBV10-3 to TRBJ2-3; TRBD2 matches at 9 bases. This CDR3 contains 19 residues. Unmatched junction bases numbered 15, after V lost 0 bases and J lost 5 bases. CDR1 ENHRY and CDR2 SYGVKD come from the germline V gene. DNA for the CDR3: TGTGCCATCAGTGAGTCGCCCCTTCTACTAGCGGGTCAGGGAGATACGCAGTATTTT. This codes for CAISESPLLLAGQGDTQYF.

This clonotype has just a few counts. The chain carries TRBV25-1 and TRBJ2-4, with 11 positions matching TRBD1. With V trimmed by 4 bases and J by 7 bases, 6 bases remained unmatched. Germline CDR1 and CDR2: MGHDK and SYGVNS. The CDR3 totals 15 residues. Here the CDR3 DNA reads TGTGCCAGCAGTGGGACAGGGGGCGCGGTCAACATTCAGTACTTC. Its translation: CASSGTGGAVNIQYF. Together with reference TRBV25-1 and TRBJ2-4, the CDR3 gives the full variable domain: EADIYQTPRYLVIGTGKKITLECSQTMGHDKMYWYQQDPGMELHLIHYSYGVNSTEKGDLSSESTVSRIRTEHFPLTLESARPSHTSQYLCASSGTGGAVNIQYFGAGTRLSVL.

This clonotype was counted at least ten times. The J gene is TRBJ1-4, the V gene TRBV20-1; D unresolved. The germline V and J ends were trimmed by 0 bases and 2 bases, with 13 bases remaining between them. The CDR3 is made up of 16 amino acids. CDR1 and CDR2 from the germline V gene are DFQATT and SNEGSKA (reference sequence). CDR3 in amino acids: CSARESGETTNEKLFF. For the CDR3, the DNA is TGCAGTGCTAGAGAAAGTGGGGAGACGACTAATGAAAAACTGTTTTTT.

The chain employs TRBV27 and TRBJ2-3; no reliable D call. Trimming removed 0 bases at V and 2 bases at J, with 12 bases between. The CDR3 is 16 residues long. From germline, CDR1 is MNHEY and CDR2 SMNVEV (reference sequence). For the CDR3, the DNA is TGTGCCAGCAGTTTATCGCTACCCCTAAACACAGATACGCAGTATTTT. Protein product: CASSLSLPLNTDTQYF.

About this clonotype: This may arise from a read error, as a much more abundant clone is one base away. The rearrangement uses TRBV20-1 and TRBJ2-4, with 12 nucleotides matching TRBD2. With V trimmed by 6 bases and J by 7 bases, 4 bases remained unmatched. The CDR3 is 13 amino acids. Germline CDR1 DFQATT, CDR2 SNEGSKA (reference sequence). The CDR3 spells CSAPLAGGNIQYF. The CDR3 DNA reads as TGCAGTGCCCCGCTAGCGGGGGGGAACATTCAGTACTTC.

This clonotype was detected many times. The chain joins TRBV20-1 to TRBJ1-5; 7 bases line up with TRBD1. The CDR3 loop spans 15 amino acids. CDR1 and CDR2 from the germline V gene are DFQATT and SNEGSKA (reference sequence). V lost 0 bases to trimming and J lost 6 bases; unmatched junction nucleotides: 8. CDR3 bases: TGCAGTGCTAGAGAACAGGGGCAGTTCTTTCAGCCCCAGCATTTT. It yields the protein CSAREQGQFFQPQHF.

This clonotype showed up just a few times. This chain joins TRBV20-1 and TRBJ2-7; 7 positions match TRBD1. The CDR3 runs 16 residues. Trimming removed 6 bases from V and 2 bases from J; junction bases left unmatched: 16. The germline CDR1 and CDR2 sequences are DFQATT and SNEGSKA (reference sequence). The CDR3 reads CSADPLAGTVPYEQYF. The CDR3, as DNA: TGCAGTGCCGACCCCTTGGCCGGGACAGTCCCCTACGAGCAGTACTTC.

The V and J genes are TRBV20-1 and TRBJ2-3; the D is unclear. Germline loops: CDR1 DFQATT, CDR2 SNEGSKA (reference sequence). This CDR3 is built from 11 residues. The V and J ends lost 3 bases and 6 bases respectively, with 7 bases between them. The CDR3, as DNA: TGCAGTGCTAGGAGTGCTGATACGCAGTATTTT. Amino acids: CSARSADTQYF.

In its sample, this clonotype was seen a few times. J is TRBJ2-2 and V is TRBV28, with D possibly matching TRBD1 (6 bases). The V gene lost 2 bases and the J gene lost 2 bases, with 9 bases spanning the gap. Germline-derived CDR1 and CDR2 are MDHEN and SYDVKM. The CDR3 covers 15 residues. In nucleotides, the CDR3 is TGTGCCAGCAGTTTACCAGGGGTTAACACCGGGGAGCTGTTTTTT. As protein: CASSLPGVNTGELFF.

This clonotype was recorded at least ten times. The chain links TRBV12-3 or TRBV12-4 to TRBJ1-3; D remains ambiguous. This CDR3 has 15 amino acids. Trimming removed 7 bases from V and 0 bases from J, with 13 bases in between. The CDR3 spells CASTYGQSSGNTIYF. CDR3 in DNA: TGTGCCAGCACCTACGGTCAGAGCTCTGGAAACACCATATATTTT.

The V and J genes are TRBV7-2 and TRBJ1-3, with D tentatively TRBD1 (6 bases). V was cut by 3 bases and J by 4 bases, with 16 bases left in between. Germline V CDR1 and CDR2: SGHTA, FQGNSA. The CDR3 is 16 residues long. Here the CDR3 DNA reads TGTGCCAGCAGCTTGCCGCGGGGGCTTAAAGGAAACACCATATATTTT. It encodes CASSLPRGLKGNTIYF.

There are a few counts of this clonotype. V usage is TRBV12-3 or TRBV12-4 and J usage is TRBJ2-7; D might be TRBD2 (5 bases). Trimming pared 6 bases from V and 0 bases from J, leaving 15 bases between. The CDR3 length is 15 residues. The CDR3 loop is CASSVTRTFSYEQYF. In DNA, the CDR3 is TGTGCCAGCAGCGTTACTAGAACTTTCTCCTACGAGCAGTACTTC.

The table lists this clonotype with many counts. The chain carries TRBV4-2 and TRBJ2-6; 7 bases fit TRBD1. In germline, CDR1 is LGHNA, CDR2 YNFKEQ. With 2 bases clipped from V and 4 bases from J, the junction kept 5 bases outside the gene matches. The CDR3 runs 16 residues. CDR3 region: CASSQYTGAGANVLTF. The CDR3 DNA sequence: TGTGCCAGCAGCCAATACACAGGGGCAGGGGCCAACGTCCTGACTTTC.

This clonotype was detected a few times. The chain joins TRBV5-1 to TRBJ2-1; 8 nucleotides line up with TRBD2. The germline gives CDR1 SGHRS, CDR2 YFSETQ. V lost 1 base to trimming and J lost 1 base; unmatched junction nucleotides: 7. The CDR3 length is 17 residues. CDR3 protein: CASSLYWSGGSYNEQFF. For the CDR3, the DNA is TGCGCCAGCAGCTTGTATTGGAGCGGGGGTTCCTACAATGAGCAGTTCTTC.

This clonotype showed up just a few times. This chain joins TRBV11-2 and TRBJ2-2; tentatively, D is TRBD1 (5 bases). Trimming took 5 bases from V and 4 from J, leaving 17 bases between them. Germline CDR1 is SGHAT and CDR2 is FQNNGV. The CDR3 totals 16 residues. The DNA for the CDR3 is TGTGCCAGCAGCCACCTCCAGGGCCACATCACCGGGGAGCTGTTTTTT. It yields the protein CASSHLQGHITGELFF.